The 30 T cell receptor beta chains given below trace back to one sample, sequenced in a study of blood T cell repertoires in COVID-19. The repertoire was sequenced with immunoSEQ multiplex PCR; TCRdb's copy has only in-frame clones and lacks some. The sample comprises tens of thousands of clones, 70% to 90% of which are singletons, and around 2.7% rests with the top ten. The sample consisted of peripheral blood. The receptor set was obtained from a man between 45 and 60 years old with active COVID-19.

The V and J genes are TRBV11-2 and TRBJ2-1, with 9 bases matching TRBD1. CDR3 size: 18 residues. Germline CDR1 is SGHAT and CDR2 is FQNNGV. Losses at the gene ends were 1 base for V and 2 bases for J; bases not matched to a gene: 9. The CDR3 loop is CASSLAPDRGITYNEQFF. CDR3 DNA: TGTGCCAGCAGCTTAGCACCGGACAGGGGAATCACCTACAATGAGCAGTTCTTC.

The chain couples TRBV6-6 to TRBJ2-1; TRBD1 is a possible D gene (5 bases). There are 12 residues in the CDR3. Trimming shortened V by 0 bases and J by 8 bases, and 5 bases separated the two germline ends. The V gene's germline CDR1 is MNHNY and CDR2 SVGAGI (reference sequence). The CDR3 sequence is CASSYSGDEQFF. In nucleotides, the CDR3 is TGTGCCAGCAGTTACTCAGGGGATGAGCAGTTCTTC.

The CDR3 DNA follows: TGTGCCAGCAGGTCGACAGGGAACATTCAGTACTTC. It is translated as CASRSTGNIQYF. This chain links TRBV28 with TRBJ2-4; TRBD1 matches 7 bases. The V segment lost 6 bases and the J segment 7 bases; nucleotides outside the gene matches: 3. Germline assignment: CDR1 MDHEN and CDR2 SYDVKM. This CDR3 comprises 12 residues.

The chain recombines TRBV14 with TRBJ1-2; TRBD1 might be the D (5 bases). V shed 2 bases and J shed 1 base, with 11 bases lying between them. From germline, CDR1 is SGHDN and CDR2 FVKESK. The CDR3 runs to 15 residues. CDR3 sequence (DNA): TGTGCCAGCAGCCAACCCGGGGGACTTAACTATGGCTACACCTTC. It codes for CASSQPGGLNYGYTF.

The CDR3 DNA reads TGCGCCAGCAGCCAAGGTCGGGGACAGGGAGGCTATGGCTACACCTTC. Its protein is CASSQGRGQGGYGYTF. This chain links TRBV4-3 with TRBJ1-2; 9 bases line up with TRBD1. Germline V gene data show CDR1 as LGHNA and CDR2 as YSLEER. CDR3 size: 16 residues. With V trimmed by 1 base and J by 4 bases, 7 bases remained unmatched.

The J gene is TRBJ2-3, the V gene TRBV11-3; D unresolved. CDR1 is SGHNT and CDR2 is YENEEA in the germline V gene. The length of the CDR3 is 12 residues. Between the trimmed V and J ends, which lost 4 bases and 4 bases, there was a span of 6 bases. For the CDR3, the DNA is TGTGCCAGCAGCTCTCAGGCAGATACGCAGTATTTT. It translates to CASSSQADTQYF.

The chain is built from TRBV7-2 and TRBJ2-7; D gene unclear. Looked up from germline, CDR1 is SGHTA and CDR2 is FQGNSA. Trimming removed 3 bases from V and 2 bases from J, with 14 bases in between. CDR3 length: 15 residues. The DNA of the CDR3 is TGTGCCAGCAGCTTTAGCAGCGTCCCCACCTACGAGCAGTACTTC. Its protein product is CASSFSSVPTYEQYF.

CDR3 region: CASSPQGTNTEAFF. CDR3 in DNA: TGTGCCAGTAGTCCACAGGGGACAAACACTGAAGCTTTCTTT. The V and J genes are TRBV19 and TRBJ1-1, with 7 bases fitting TRBD1. CDR1 and CDR2 from the germline V gene are LNHDA and SQIVND (reference sequence). V lost 5 bases and J lost 2; bases outside the gene matches: 5. The CDR3 sequence is 14 residues long.

The rearrangement joins TRBV10-3 to TRBJ2-5; perhaps TRBD1 as D (7 bases). V dropped 4 bases and J dropped 4 bases, with 10 bases sitting between them. The length of the CDR3 is 13 residues. From germline, CDR1 is ENHRY and CDR2 SYGVKD. CDR3 coding DNA: TGTGCCATCAGTGGGCAGGGGGGAGAGACCCAGTACTTC. Translation gives CAISGQGGETQYF.

The rearrangement links TRBV29-1 to TRBJ1-2; TRBD1 aligns across 7 bases. The CDR3 runs to 12 residues. V dropped 6 bases and J dropped 1; count of bases not matched to a gene: 2. The germline V gene encodes CDR1 SQVTM and CDR2 ANQGSEA. CDR3 coding DNA: TGCAGCGTCGGACAGGATAACTATGGCTACACCTTC. Translating gives CSVGQDNYGYTF. Full variable domain (missing parts from reference TRBV29-1 and TRBJ1-2): SAVISQKPSRDICQRGTSLTIQCQVDSQVTMMFWYRQQPGQSLTLIATANQGSEATYESGFVIDKFPISRPNLTFSTLTVSNMSPEDSSIYLCSVGQDNYGYTFGSGTRLTVV.

This chain links TRBV5-4 with TRBJ2-6, with D uncertain. Germline V gene sequence: CDR1 SGHNT, CDR2 YYREEE (reference sequence). The V end lost 4 bases, the J end lost 0 bases, and 14 bases lay between the germline ends. The CDR3 consists of 17 residues. CDR3 nucleotides: TGTGCCAGCAGCCCATCGTTCCGAGCCTCTGGGGCCAACGTCCTGACTTTC. Translation: CASSPSFRASGANVLTF.

This clone has just one count. The chain uses TRBV18 and TRBJ2-5; D is possibly TRBD1 (6 bases). Trimming stripped 3 bases from V and 3 bases from J, with 8 bases between. The CDR3 sequence is 13 residues long. CDR1 and CDR2 (germline): KGHSH, LQKENI. The CDR3 DNA follows: TGTGCCAGCTCACCGAACAGGGAAGAGACCCAGTACTTC. This encodes CASSPNREETQYF.

This clone was detected once. The chain carries TRBV4-2 and TRBJ2-2, with 9 bases lining up with TRBD2. The germline V gene has CDR1 LGHNA and CDR2 YNFKEQ. The trim removed 1 base at V and 13 bases at J, leaving 7 bases unmatched. The CDR3 is 14 amino acids. Here the CDR3 reads CASSQAKAGGRLFF. CDR3 sequence (DNA): TGTGCCAGCAGCCAAGCCAAAGCGGGAGGTCGGCTGTTTTTT.

J is TRBJ2-5 and V is TRBV5-4, with 7 bases matching TRBD1. This CDR3 region has 15 residues. The germline gives CDR1 SGHNT, CDR2 YYREEE (reference sequence). V trimming: 3 bases; J trimming: 4 bases; junction bases outside the gene matches: 9. Written as DNA, the CDR3 is TGTGCCAGCAGCTCAAAACTGACAGGGTCAGAGACCCAGTACTTC. Translating it yields CASSSKLTGSETQYF.

CDR3 loop: CASSQARGVASPLHF. The CDR3 DNA is TGTGCCAGCAGCCAAGCCCGGGGTGTAGCTTCACCCCTCCACTTT. The rearrangement links TRBV14 to TRBJ1-6; unclear D gene. Germline V lookup: CDR1 SGHDN, CDR2 FVKESK. Trimming removed 1 base from V and 9 bases from J, with 13 bases in between. The CDR3 spans 15 residues.

V gene TRBV27 combines with J gene TRBJ1-1; 8 bases align to TRBD1. Germline loops: CDR1 MNHEY, CDR2 SMNVEV (reference sequence). CDR3 length: 14 amino acids. With V trimmed by 5 bases and J by 4 bases, 6 bases remained unmatched. Here the CDR3 reads CASSRTGFGTEAFF. The CDR3 DNA sequence: TGTGCCAGCAGTCGGACAGGGTTTGGCACTGAAGCTTTCTTT.

This chain joins TRBV11-3 and TRBJ2-2; TRBD2 is a possible D gene (5 bases). V lost 7 bases and J lost 4, with 13 bases in between. Germline V lookup: CDR1 SGHNT, CDR2 YENEEA. The CDR3 extends over 14 amino acids. CDR3 bases: TGTGCCAGCACCCCCGGACTGCTCACCGGGGAGCTGTTTTTT. Amino acids: CASTPGLLTGELFF.

The chain couples TRBV11-1 to TRBJ2-3, with 8 bases identical to TRBD2. Trimming cost V 4 bases and J 1 base; bases outside gene matches: 7. The CDR3 sequence is 16 residues long. Germline CDR1 reads SGHAT; CDR2 reads FQDESV (reference sequence). This chain's CDR3 is CASSSRERGRTDTQYF. Written as DNA, the CDR3 is TGTGCCAGCAGCTCCCGGGAGCGGGGGCGCACAGATACGCAGTATTTT.

The gene calls are TRBV15 and TRBJ2-2; no clear D gene. Looked up from germline, CDR1 is LNHNV and CDR2 is YYDKDF (reference sequence). Trimming stripped 1 base from V and 7 bases from J, with 7 bases between. The CDR3 is 13 residues long. The CDR3 loop is CATSRATSGELFF. The CDR3 region has the DNA TGTGCCACCAGCAGAGCGACAAGCGGGGAGCTGTTTTTT.

This clone appeared a single time. This chain connects TRBV6-1 to TRBJ1-6; 7 bases line up with TRBD1. V lost 4 bases, J lost 0 bases, and 9 bases stayed unmatched. CDR3 length equals 18 residues. Per germline, CDR1 MNHNS and CDR2 SASEGT. Here the CDR3 reads CASSVRQGHSSYNSPLHF. CDR3 nucleotide sequence: TGTGCCAGCAGTGTCCGACAGGGTCATAGCTCCTATAATTCACCCCTCCACTTT.

The chain combines TRBV6-6 with TRBJ2-7; 7 bases line up with TRBD1. Trimming at V came to 4 bases and at J to 6 bases, leaving 9 bases not matched to a gene. Germline V gene lookup returns CDR1 MNHNY and CDR2 SVGAGI (reference sequence). The CDR3 spans 14 residues. CDR3 bases: TGTGCCAGCAGTTTACGACAGGGAAGGGGCGAGCAGTACGTC. It translates to CASSLRQGRGEQYV.

The gene calls are TRBV5-6 and TRBJ1-1; no definite D call. Germline V gene sequence: CDR1 SGHDT, CDR2 YYEEEE. The CDR3 runs 14 residues. V shed 2 bases and J shed 1 base, with 9 bases lying between them. For the CDR3, the DNA is TGTGCCAGCAGCTTTGGGGAGCAGAACACTGAAGCTTTCTTT. It is translated as CASSFGEQNTEAFF.

The CDR3 sequence is CASSTQSRGSYEQYV. The CDR3 nucleotides read TGTGCCAGCAGTACCCAATCTAGGGGGTCTTACGAGCAGTACGTC. The genes are TRBV6-5 and TRBJ2-7; TRBD1 is a possible D gene (6 bases). CDR3 length: 15 residues. From germline, CDR1 is MNHEY and CDR2 SVGAGI. The ends were cut back, 5 bases at V and 4 bases at J, with 18 bases in the middle.

As regards this clone: Within the sample, other DNA sequences also encode this same CDR3. The chain carries TRBV7-9 and TRBJ2-6, with a tentative D call TRBD2 (6 bases). The CDR3 has 16 residues. The germline V and J ends were trimmed by 0 bases and 0 bases, with 6 bases remaining between them. Germline V gives CDR1 SEHNR, CDR2 FQNEAQ (reference sequence). The chain's CDR3 is CASSLAGGSGANVLTF. CDR3 DNA sequence: TGTGCCAGCAGCTTAGCGGGGGGCTCTGGGGCCAACGTCCTGACTTTC. The full variable domain, rest sourced from reference TRBV7-9 and TRBJ2-6, is DTGVSQNPRHKITKRGQNVTFRCDPISEHNRLYWYRQTLGQGPEFLTYFQNEAQLEKSRLLSDRFSAERPKGSFSTLEIQRTEQGDSAMYLCASSLAGGSGANVLTFGAGSRLTVL.

V is TRBV6-5 and J is TRBJ2-1, with 7 bases lining up with TRBD2. The junction had 3 bases not matched to a gene; V was cut back by 2 bases and J by 5 bases. The CDR3 has 14 residues. Germline V gene data show CDR1 as MNHEY and CDR2 as SVGAGI. CDR3 DNA: TGTGCCAGCAGTTACGAGACTAGCCACAATGAGCAGTTCTTC. Amino acids: CASSYETSHNEQFF.

V is TRBV7-9 and J is TRBJ2-5, with D maybe TRBD2 (5 bases). The CDR3 consists of 14 residues. The V end was cut by 7 bases, the J end by 5 bases, with 17 bases between. CDR1 is SEHNR, CDR2 FQNEAQ, per germline (reference sequence). CDR3: CASTYGESRETQYF. The DNA for the CDR3 is TGTGCCAGCACCTACGGGGAATCAAGGGAGACCCAGTACTTC.

The genes are TRBV18 and TRBJ1-6; D unclear. V was pared by 6 bases and J by 0 bases, with 9 bases between. This CDR3 spans 15 amino acids. The germline V gene encodes CDR1 KGHSH and CDR2 LQKENI. CDR3 coding DNA: TGTGCCAGCTCCTCGGGGAGCTCCTATAATTCACCCCTCCACTTT. This translates into CASSSGSSYNSPLHF.

This rearrangement joins TRBV30 to TRBJ2-5; TRBD2 agrees at 9 bases. Germline CDR1 and CDR2: GTSNPN and SVGIG (reference sequence). The CDR3 covers 13 residues. J was trimmed by 4 bases and V by 3 bases; bases with no gene match: 3. CDR3 amino acids: CAWSAGGRETQYF. CDR3 DNA sequence: TGTGCCTGGAGCGCGGGAGGGAGAGAGACCCAGTACTTC. Looking up the rest from reference TRBV30 and TRBJ2-5 gives the full variable domain: SQTIHQWPATLVQPVGSPLSLECTVEGTSNPNLYWYRQAAGRGLQLLFYSVGIGQISSEVPQNLSASRPQDRQFILSSKKLLLSDSGFYLCAWSAGGRETQYFGPGTRLLVL.

The J gene is TRBJ2-3, the V gene TRBV15; TRBD2 might be the D (7 bases). The germline V gene encodes CDR1 LNHNV and CDR2 YYDKDF (reference sequence). The V gene lost 0 bases and the J gene lost 1 base, with 11 bases spanning the gap. This CDR3 region has 16 residues. CDR3 loop: CATSREGGGGTDTQYF. CDR3 DNA: TGTGCCACCAGCAGAGAAGGGGGGGGAGGCACAGATACGCAGTATTTT.

This chain links TRBV19 with TRBJ2-2; 8 bases align to TRBD2. This CDR3 has 14 residues. Germline V gene lookup returns CDR1 LNHDA and CDR2 SQIVND (reference sequence). V was clipped by 7 bases and J by 4 bases; unmatched bases: 5. CDR3 sequence (DNA): TGTGCCAGTATGGGGCGGGGGGCCACCGGGGAGCTGTTTTTT. Its translation: CASMGRGATGELFF.